This T cell receptor beta chain was obtained from a study of blood T cells in healthy people across ages. About the research overall: Roughly one uniquely barcoded beta molecule per two T cells was captured. General study points: Roughly linearly, TCR beta diversity per million T cells fell as age increased.

Points on this clonotype: The antigen is unknown.

It was with a sample-barcoded 5' primer and a J-beta primer mix that a second PCR of roughly 6 to 12 cycles was run. A template-switch adaptor containing 12 random nucleotides labeled each cDNA molecule. From the 5' RACE reads, TCRdb called clonotypes with MiXCR, one entry per CDR3 protein. Of fewer than 2,000,000 distinct CDR3 sequences listed, roughly a third are singletons. V lost 2 bases to trimming and J lost 6 bases; unmatched junction nucleotides: 3. The germline V gene encodes CDR1 KGHDR and CDR2 SFDVKD. The CDR3 has 14 residues. The V gene is TRBV24-1, the J gene TRBJ2-4; 7 bases match TRBD1. The source is a woman in her thirties in good health. Sequenced sample: blood. For the CDR3, the DNA is TGTGCCACCAGTGATTACAGGGGTTCAAACATTCAGTACTTC. Translation gives CATSDYRGSNIQYF.